The present TCR beta chain was sequenced within a study of T cells in Graves' hyperthyroidism and ophthalmopathy (dated by TCRdb to between 2018 and 2021). A note on the overall study: Peripheral blood samples were taken at initial diagnosis, before any treatment was given. A discovery cohort of about 100 patients, 43 with Graves' ophthalmopathy and 55 to 60 with stable Graves' hyperthyroidism, was used to find distinguishing TCR V-J signatures. Prospective prediction of ophthalmopathy was tested in an independent validation cohort of 18 to 20 hyperthyroidism patients and 15 to 17 patients who later progressed to ophthalmopathy. The roughly 91 discovery patients were randomly divided into training and test sets at a 7:3 ratio. In six Graves' hyperthyroidism patients, the study also compared T-cell repertoires from thyroid tissue with T-cell repertoires from blood. After blood sampling, hyperthyroidism patients were treated with methimazole at a starting dose of 30 mg daily, and ophthalmopathy patients were treated with high-dose intravenous methylprednisolone. The paper reports TCR Vbeta CDR3 sequencing of about 140 peripheral blood samples: 40 or so ophthalmopathy, roughly 80 hyperthyroidism and around 17 progressor patients. Overall study results and their limits: Sample size was not statistically predetermined, and investigators were not blinded to group allocation. In validation, the model predicted progression to ophthalmopathy a median of approximately 6.6 months before onset, with over 55% sensitivity and 72.22% specificity. A 13 V-J signature model separated ophthalmopathy from stable hyperthyroidism, with 87.88% sensitivity and about 81% specificity in cross-validation and 80%/75% in testing. Blood samples also contained most of the expanded thyroid clonotypes (frequency above 0.001), which suggests that blood repertoires may reflect thyroid immune responses.

Amplification of TCR beta CDR3 regions was carried out from RNA transcripts. A first-round RT-PCR of the TCR CDR3 used the HTBI primer set with the Qiagen OneStep RT-PCR kit. The libraries were constructed in a second round of multiplex PCR and then size-selected and purified. The libraries were sequenced on an Illumina HiSeq2000 using paired-end 100 bp reads. Per the authors' processing: SOAPnuke was used to process the raw data, removing reads that contained adapters or uncalled bases, had a mean Phred below 15, or lacked an exact match to the constant primer or identifier. COPE v1.2.5 was used to merge high-quality paired reads, and clonotypes were defined as unique nucleotide sequences. MiTCR v1.1 was used to align clonotypes to the IMGT TRBV, TRBD and TRBJ reference segments. The analysis was restricted to V-J combinations with a frequency above 0.0001, which together covered just over 98% of the repertoires. A TCS score was defined as the ratio between F50 (clonal expansion) and ExV (chaos), using BLOSUM62-based TCRdist between CDR3 peptides within each V-J. Welch's t-statistics and random forest reduced roughly 530 V-J features to 13, which were used in a naive Bayes classifier (R e1071). The raw public data were reprocessed by TCRdb itself: fastp quality trimming at Q25, MiXCR clonotype calling, in-frame beta chains only. Every distinct CDR3 protein forms one entry, paired with its most common genes and DNA. The V and J calls and clone size are TCRdb's, not the authors'. A total of about 400,000 distinct CDR3 sequences appear in this sample, approximately 14% of them only once. The ten largest clones add up to about 14% of the sample.

This clonotype showed up many times. The specificity of this receptor is unknown. Base qualities are not recorded, but no much larger clone differs from it by a single base. The germline V gene yields MDHEN for CDR1 and SYDVKM for CDR2. From the cysteine through the phenylalanine, the CDR3 covers 17 amino acids. Left in the record is the CDR3 DNA by itself, 51 bases read in frame from the first base. The germline V end is reduced by 2 bases and the J end by 8 bases; junction bases left unmatched: 6. Stable Graves' hyperthyroidism was defined as no progression to ophthalmopathy during 18 months of follow-up. Hyperthyroidism patients were newly diagnosed, had a disease duration of under 2 months, and were aged 18 to 65 years. Any patient with an uncontrolled infection, another autoimmune disease, pregnancy or lactation was excluded. Diagnoses were established on the basis of clinical symptoms, serum thyroxine and TRAb, thyroid ultrasound, and orbital computed tomography. PBMCs were separated from 7.5 to 10 ml of fresh peripheral blood using Ficoll-Paque density gradient centrifugation. Total RNA was extracted using Trizol reagent, and RNA quality was assessed on an Agilent 2100 Bioanalyzer.

Sample: blood. The receptor was derived from a woman aged 18-29 years with Graves' hyperthyroidism. The chain uses TRBV28 and TRBJ2-1; 16 junctional bases match TRBD2. The encoded CDR3 is CASSLRGLAGGYYEQFF. The DNA sequence follows: TGTGCCAGCAGTTTAAGGGGACTAGCGGGAGGGTACTATGAGCAGTTCTTC.